This T cell receptor (beta chain) is from a study of neoadjuvant anti-PD-1 for oral cavity cancer. The wider study: Around day 43, patients without progression received a fourth nivolumab dose before surgery.

Time point noted: after neoadjuvant nivolumab, at surgical resection. These oral cavity squamous cell carcinomas were HPV-negative and locally advanced. Profiled with immunoSEQ multiplex PCR; TCRdb holds only in-frame clones, not every one. This sample yields some 70,000 clones, of which about 85% are seen a single time; roughly 3.4% belongs to the top ten. The sequence came from a person aged 35-80 years with oral cavity squamous cell carcinoma. The material was PBMCs, obtained after nivolumab (anti-PD-1) treatment.

The CDR3 protein is CASSPPGLSSGANVLTF. CDR3 sequence (DNA): TGTGCCAGCAGCCCCCCGGGACTGTCCTCTGGGGCCAACGTCCTGACTTTC. V gene TRBV7-3 combines with J gene TRBJ2-6, with D possibly TRBD2 on 6 matching bases. The CDR3 is 17 residues long. The ends were cut back, 5 bases at V and 0 bases at J, with 14 bases in the middle. The V gene's germline CDR1 is SGHTA and CDR2 FQGTGA. The full variable domain, rest sourced from reference TRBV7-3 and TRBJ2-6, is GAGVSQTPSNKVTEKGKYVELRCDPISGHTALYWYRQSLGQGPEFLIYFQGTGAADDSGLPNDRFFAVRPEGSVSTLKIQRTERGDSAVYLCASSPPGLSSGANVLTFGAGSRLTVL.